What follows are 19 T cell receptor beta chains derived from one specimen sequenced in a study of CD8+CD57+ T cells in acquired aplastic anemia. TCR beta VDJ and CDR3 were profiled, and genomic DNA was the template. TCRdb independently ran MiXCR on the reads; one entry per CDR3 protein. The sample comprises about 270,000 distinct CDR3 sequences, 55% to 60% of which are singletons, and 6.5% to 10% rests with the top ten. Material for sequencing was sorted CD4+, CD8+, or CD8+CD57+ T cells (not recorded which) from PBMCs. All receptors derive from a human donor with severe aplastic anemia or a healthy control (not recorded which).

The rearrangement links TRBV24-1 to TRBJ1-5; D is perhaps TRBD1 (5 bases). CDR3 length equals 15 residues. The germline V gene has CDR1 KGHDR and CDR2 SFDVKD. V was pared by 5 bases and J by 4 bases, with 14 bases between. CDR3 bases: TGTGCCACCAGTGCGGAGCCGGGACGGAATCAGCCCCAGCATTTT. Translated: CATSAEPGRNQPQHF.

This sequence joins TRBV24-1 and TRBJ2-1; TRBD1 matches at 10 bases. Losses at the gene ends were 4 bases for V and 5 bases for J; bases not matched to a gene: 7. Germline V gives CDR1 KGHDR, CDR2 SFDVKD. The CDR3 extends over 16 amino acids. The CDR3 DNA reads TGTGCCACCAGTGACACCCCGGGACAGGGGCACAATGAGCAGTTCTTC. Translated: CATSDTPGQGHNEQFF.

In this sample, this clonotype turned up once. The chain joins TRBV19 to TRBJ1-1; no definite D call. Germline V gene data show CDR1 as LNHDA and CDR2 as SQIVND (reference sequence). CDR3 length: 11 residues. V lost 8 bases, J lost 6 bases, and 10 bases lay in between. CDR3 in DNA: TGTGCCAGTTTTAGGGATTCTGAAGCTTTCTTT. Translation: CASFRDSEAFF.

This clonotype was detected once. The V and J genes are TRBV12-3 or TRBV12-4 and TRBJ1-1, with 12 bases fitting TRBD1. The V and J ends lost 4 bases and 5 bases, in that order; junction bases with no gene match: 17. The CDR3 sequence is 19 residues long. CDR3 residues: CASSSHGAGGTGGRTEAFF. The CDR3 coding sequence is TGTGCCAGCAGTTCACATGGGGCCGGCGGGACAGGGGGCAGGACTGAAGCTTTCTTT.

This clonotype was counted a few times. The CDR3 DNA follows: TGTGCCAGCAGTGAAGCGCTTCAGGGGGCCCCCACAGATACGCAGTATTTT. It encodes CASSEALQGAPTDTQYF. This chain connects TRBV2 to TRBJ2-3, with TRBD1 matching 8 bases. The CDR3 is 17 residues long. Trimming took 0 bases from V and 2 from J; bases not matched to a gene: 7. Looked up from germline, CDR1 is SNHLY and CDR2 is FYNNEI.

The CDR3 spells CSAMDLRGRTDTQYF. In nucleotides, the CDR3 is TGCAGTGCCATGGATTTGCGGGGGCGCACAGATACGCAGTATTTT. The chain employs TRBV20-1 and TRBJ2-3; D may be TRBD2 (7 bases). The V gene lost 6 bases and the J gene lost 1 base, with 17 bases spanning the gap. Germline V lookup: CDR1 DFQATT, CDR2 SNEGSKA (reference sequence). The CDR3 runs to 15 residues.

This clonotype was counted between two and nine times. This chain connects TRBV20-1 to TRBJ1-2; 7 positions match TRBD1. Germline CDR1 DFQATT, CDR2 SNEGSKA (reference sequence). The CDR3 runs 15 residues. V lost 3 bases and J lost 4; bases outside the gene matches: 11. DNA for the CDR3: TGCAGTGCTAGTGACCTAAGGACAGGAAGCTATGGCTACACCTTC. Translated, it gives CSASDLRTGSYGYTF.

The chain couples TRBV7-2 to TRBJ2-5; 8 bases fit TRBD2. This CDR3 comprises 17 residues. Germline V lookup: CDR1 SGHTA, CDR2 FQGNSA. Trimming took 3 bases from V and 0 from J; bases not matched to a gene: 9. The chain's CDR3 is CASSLAGGGPYQETQYF. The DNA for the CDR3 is TGTGCCAGCAGCTTGGCCGGGGGGGGGCCGTACCAAGAGACCCAGTACTTC.

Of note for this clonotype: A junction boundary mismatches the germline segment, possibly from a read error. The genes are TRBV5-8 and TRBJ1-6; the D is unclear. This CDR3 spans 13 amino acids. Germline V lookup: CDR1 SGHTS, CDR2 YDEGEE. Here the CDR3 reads CASSLGRNSPFHF. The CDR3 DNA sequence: TGTGCCAGCAGCTTAGGTCGGAATTCACCCTTCCACTTT.

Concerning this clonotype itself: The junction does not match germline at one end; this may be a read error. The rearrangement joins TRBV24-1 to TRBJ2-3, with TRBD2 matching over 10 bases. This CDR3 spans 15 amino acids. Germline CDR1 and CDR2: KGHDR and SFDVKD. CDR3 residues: CATNVAGGGPDRQYF. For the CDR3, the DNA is TGTGCCACCAATGTAGCGGGGGGCGGACCAGATAGGCAGTATTTT.

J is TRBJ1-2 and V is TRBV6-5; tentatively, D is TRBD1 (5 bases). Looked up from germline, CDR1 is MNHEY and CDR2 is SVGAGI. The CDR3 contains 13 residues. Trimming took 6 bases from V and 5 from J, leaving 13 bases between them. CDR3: CASSPDRAYGYTF. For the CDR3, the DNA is TGTGCCAGCAGCCCCGACAGAGCGTATGGCTACACCTTC.

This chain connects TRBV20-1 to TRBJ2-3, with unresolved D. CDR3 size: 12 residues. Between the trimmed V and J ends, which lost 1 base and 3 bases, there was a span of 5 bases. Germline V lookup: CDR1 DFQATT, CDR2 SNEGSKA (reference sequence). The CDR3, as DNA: TGCAGTGCTAGAGCCGGGACAGATACGCAGTATTTT. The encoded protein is CSARAGTDTQYF.

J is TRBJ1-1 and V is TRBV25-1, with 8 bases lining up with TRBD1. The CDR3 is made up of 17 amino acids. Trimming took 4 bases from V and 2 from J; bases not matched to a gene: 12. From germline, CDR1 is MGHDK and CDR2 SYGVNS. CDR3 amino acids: CASSARELGQGNTEAFF. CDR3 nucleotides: TGTGCCAGCAGTGCTAGAGAGCTAGGACAGGGAAACACTGAAGCTTTCTTT. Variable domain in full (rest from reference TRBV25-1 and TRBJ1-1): EADIYQTPRYLVIGTGKKITLECSQTMGHDKMYWYQQDPGMELHLIHYSYGVNSTEKGDLSSESTVSRIRTEHFPLTLESARPSHTSQYLCASSARELGQGNTEAFFGQGTRLTVV.

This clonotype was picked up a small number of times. CDR3 DNA sequence: TGTGCCAGCAGCGCGGAGTTTCATGACGGGTTCTACAATGAGCAGTTCTTC. It codes for CASSAEFHDGFYNEQFF. The chain is built from TRBV9 and TRBJ2-1; D is unresolved. V was trimmed by 3 bases and J by 3 bases, leaving 19 bases between them. This CDR3 is built from 17 residues. The germline V gene encodes CDR1 SGDLS and CDR2 YYNGEE.

This CDR3 reads CSAGRTVSRGSPLHF. CDR3 DNA sequence: TGCAGTGCTGGACGGACAGTTTCCCGGGGTTCACCCCTCCACTTT. The chain employs TRBV20-1 and TRBJ1-6, with D possibly being TRBD1 (6 bases). The CDR3 length is 15 residues. Germline V gene data show CDR1 as DFQATT and CDR2 as SNEGSKA (reference sequence). V was cut by 5 bases and J by 9 bases, with 20 bases left in between.

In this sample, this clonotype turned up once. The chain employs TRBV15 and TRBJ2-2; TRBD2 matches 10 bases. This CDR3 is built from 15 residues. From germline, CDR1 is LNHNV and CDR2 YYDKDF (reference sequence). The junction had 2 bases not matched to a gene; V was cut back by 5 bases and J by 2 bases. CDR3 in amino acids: CATSSSGGNTGELFF. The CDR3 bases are TGTGCCACCAGCTCTAGCGGGGGTAACACCGGGGAGCTGTTTTTT.

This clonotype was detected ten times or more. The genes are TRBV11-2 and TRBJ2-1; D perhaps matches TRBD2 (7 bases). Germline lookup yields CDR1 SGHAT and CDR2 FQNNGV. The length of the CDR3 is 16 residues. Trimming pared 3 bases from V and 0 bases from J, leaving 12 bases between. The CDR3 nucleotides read TGTGCCAGCAGCTTTCTCCGGGGGGCCTCCTACAATGAGCAGTTCTTC. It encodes CASSFLRGASYNEQFF.

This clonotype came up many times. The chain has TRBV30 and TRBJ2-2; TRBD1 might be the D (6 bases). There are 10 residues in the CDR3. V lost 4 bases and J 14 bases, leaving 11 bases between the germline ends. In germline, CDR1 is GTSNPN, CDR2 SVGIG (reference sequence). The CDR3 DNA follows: TGTGCCTGGAAACGGGGACATCTGTTTTTT. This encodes CAWKRGHLFF.

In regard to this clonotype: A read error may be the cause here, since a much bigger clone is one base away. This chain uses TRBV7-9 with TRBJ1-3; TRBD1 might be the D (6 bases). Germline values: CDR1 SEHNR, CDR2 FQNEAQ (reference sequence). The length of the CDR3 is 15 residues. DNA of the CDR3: TGTGCCAGCAGCTTGGGGGCCGGCTCTGGAAACACCATATGTTTT. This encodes CASSLGAGSGNTICF.